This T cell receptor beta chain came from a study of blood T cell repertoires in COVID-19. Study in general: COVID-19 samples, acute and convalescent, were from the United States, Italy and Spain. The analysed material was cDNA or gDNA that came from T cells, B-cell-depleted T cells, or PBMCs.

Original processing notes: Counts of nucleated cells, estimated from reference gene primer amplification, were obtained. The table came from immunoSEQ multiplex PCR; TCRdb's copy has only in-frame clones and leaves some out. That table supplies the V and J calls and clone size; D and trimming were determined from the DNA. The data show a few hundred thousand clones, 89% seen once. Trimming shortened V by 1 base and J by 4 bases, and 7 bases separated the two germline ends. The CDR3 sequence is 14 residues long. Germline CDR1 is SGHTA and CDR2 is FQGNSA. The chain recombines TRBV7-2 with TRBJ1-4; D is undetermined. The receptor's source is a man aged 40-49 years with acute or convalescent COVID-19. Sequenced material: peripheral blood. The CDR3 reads CASSLESVNEKLFF. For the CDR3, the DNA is TGTGCCAGCAGCTTAGAGTCAGTTAATGAAAAACTGTTTTTT.